These T cell receptor beta chains were read from a single sample in a study of OX40 agonist ivuxolimab in advanced cancers. The data were produced by immunoSEQ multiplex PCR, yet TCRdb's version contains in-frame clones alone and is incomplete. The data hold over 95,000 clones, with 95% to 96% observed a single time. Source: CD4+ or CD8+ T cells sorted from blood, taken in a trial of the OX40 agonist ivuxolimab. These receptors were taken from an adult with an advanced solid tumor such as melanoma, head and neck, liver or kidney cancer. Both conserved end residues are part of each CDR3.

TRBV18	TRBJ2-1	CASSPGASGSFDEQFF
TRBV5-1	TRBJ2-7	CASSLDLSYEQYF
TRBV7-6	TRBJ2-7	CASSLWDGEQYF
TRBV28	TRBJ2-3	CASSLTSGYSTDTQYF
TRBV9	TRBJ2-6	CASSVVETGANVLTF
TRBV19	TRBJ1-2	CASSISRGSGYTF
TRBV7-9	TRBJ1-4	CASRPRDLEFGGEKLFF
TRBV30	TRBJ1-5	CAWSEMGNQPQHF
TRBV5-8	TRBJ1-1	CASSHLDRSLHTEAFF
TRBV4-1	TRBJ2-2	CASSSTSGNTGELFF
TRBV19	TRBJ2-7	CASSIGSFGNEQYF
TRBV7-9	TRBJ2-1	CASSVTPLEQFF
TRBV10-1	TRBJ2-7	CATLRTGHPYEQYF
TRBV27	TRBJ2-7	CASSPGSHEQYF
TRBV7-9	TRBJ2-3	CASSPRFGGRSSTDTQYF
TRBV7-9	TRBJ2-1	CASSAGGSHEQFF
TRBV7-9	TRBJ2-7	CASSSGRGRAWYEQYF
TRBV7-9	TRBJ2-2	CASSLESTGITGELFF
TRBV5-4	TRBJ1-1	CASSGRGNTEAFF
TRBV27	TRBJ2-7	CASSSDRTEQYF
TRBV4-1	TRBJ2-7	CASSQGEEQYF
TRBV19	TRBJ2-7	CASSVEGAPSYEQYF
TRBV28	TRBJ2-2	CASSWANTNTGELFF
TRBV9	TRBJ2-1	CASSARDRVFLFYNEQFF
TRBV11-2	TRBJ2-7	CASSTKDRPYEQYF
TRBV4-1	TRBJ1-2	CASSQFQGASYGYTF
TRBV10-2	TRBJ2-1	CASSIQAGEGNEQFF
TRBV7-9	TRBJ2-1	CASSSPGSATYNEQFF
TRBV19	TRBJ2-1	CASSLSYNEQFF
TRBV18	TRBJ2-7	CASSPVGPYEQYF
TRBV11-2	TRBJ2-1	CASSFLAGDYNEQFF
TRBV4-1	TRBJ1-2	CASSQDLGAITNYGYTF
TRBV27	TRBJ2-7	CASSLWGGQDLYEQYF